One and the same sample provided the 5 T cell receptor beta chains below, sequenced in a study of beta chain features in type 1 diabetes. TCRB transcripts that were expressed got sequenced, as all of the isolated RNA had been reverse transcribed. Clones were read by immunoSEQ multiplex PCR, and TCRdb kept only the in-frame ones, dropping some. Of 450,000 to 600,000 clones listed, about 30% are singletons. Source material: naive CD4+ T cells from blood. Receptor source: a man aged 18 to 30 in good health.

This chain connects TRBV30 to TRBJ2-3, with 10 bases aligning to TRBD2. Trimming took 1 base from V and 4 from J; bases not matched to a gene: 8. Germline assignment: CDR1 GTSNPN and CDR2 SVGIG (reference sequence). The CDR3 is 16 amino acids. In nucleotides, the CDR3 is TGTGCCTGGAGTGGTCCAGCGGGAGGGTCGTCAGATACGCAGTATTTT. It is translated as CAWSGPAGGSSDTQYF. The full variable domain, in which reference TRBV30 and TRBJ2-3 provide the parts outside the CDR3, is SQTIHQWPATLVQPVGSPLSLECTVEGTSNPNLYWYRQAAGRGLQLLFYSVGIGQISSEVPQNLSASRPQDRQFILSSKKLLLSDSGFYLCAWSGPAGGSSDTQYFGPGTRLTVL.

V and J are TRBV5-4 and TRBJ2-1, with 7 bases identical to TRBD1. The CDR3 is 14 residues long. The germline V gene encodes CDR1 SGHNT and CDR2 YYREEE (reference sequence). V lost 5 bases and J lost 6; bases outside the gene matches: 8. Here the CDR3 reads CASRNSRDSNEQFF. The CDR3 bases are TGTGCCAGCAGAAATTCCCGGGACAGCAATGAGCAGTTCTTC. Complete variable domain (other parts from reference TRBV5-4 and TRBJ2-1): ETGVTQSPTHLIKTRGQQVTLRCSSQSGHNTVSWYQQALGQGPQFIFQYYREEENGRGNFPPRFSGLQFPNYSSELNVNALELDDSALYLCASRNSRDSNEQFFGPGTRLTVL.

For this clone: This CDR3 is also generated by other DNA sequences in the sample. The rearrangement uses TRBV30 and TRBJ1-2; 8 bases line up with TRBD1. This CDR3 spans 14 amino acids. The germline V gene encodes CDR1 GTSNPN and CDR2 SVGIG (reference sequence). J was trimmed by 2 bases and V by 0 bases; bases with no gene match: 2. The CDR3, as DNA: TGTGCCTGGAGTGTAGACAGGGGAAACTATGGCTACACCTTC. This encodes CAWSVDRGNYGYTF.

J is TRBJ2-3 and V is TRBV12-5, with D maybe TRBD2 (5 bases). The CDR3 consists of 15 residues. Germline V CDR1 and CDR2: LGHNT, FRNRAP. Trimming stripped 6 bases from V and 1 base from J, with 14 bases between. This CDR3 reads CASGRAVQGTDTQYF. CDR3 coding DNA: TGTGCTAGTGGGAGAGCGGTGCAGGGCACAGATACGCAGTATTTT.

The J gene is TRBJ2-7, the V gene TRBV7-2, with a possible D match to TRBD2 (5 bases). Germline assignment: CDR1 SGHTA and CDR2 FQGNSA. This CDR3 has 13 residues. Trimming shortened V by 1 base and J by 5 bases, and 9 bases separated the two germline ends. The CDR3 is CASSLVSGNEQYF. As DNA, the CDR3 is TGTGCCAGCAGCTTAGTGTCCGGGAACGAGCAGTACTTC.